The sequence of this T cell receptor (beta chain) was determined in a study of CD8 T cells in Susac syndrome (dated 2019 in TCRdb). Some background on the complete study: The study used repertoire sequencing to test whether antigen drove CD8+ T cell activation and differentiation in Susac syndrome. Here is what the overall study found, with its caveats: The study acknowledged that relatively few individuals were included in the TCR sequencing and HLA analysis.

RNA was extracted using the RNeasy kit, and roughly 0.5 to 1 microgram was reverse transcribed with random hexamers. The immunoSEQ multiplex PCR assay, which covers 54 Vbeta and 13 Jbeta segments, was used to amplify TCR beta CDR3 regions. To correct PCR amplification bias, a synthetic template baseline was used for both primer optimization and computational correction. The paper's data handling went like this. Reads were annotated to V, D and J genes according to IMGT and were analyzed with immunoSEQ Analyzer, with only productive sequences retained. Clonality was computed as one minus Shannon entropy normalized by log2 of the number of productive unique sequences. For each patient and control, public and private clones were evaluated among the 100 most prevalent clones. Clones were defined as Susac-specific when absent from the healthy and MS cohorts, from roughly 1,000 published viral clones and from other ImmuneACCESS disease sequences. The raw public reads went through TCRdb reprocessing: fastp at Q25, MiXCR clone calling, in-frame beta chains kept. CDR3 protein sequences are deduplicated, and each keeps its most common genes and DNA. The V and J calls, along with clone size, are taken from TCRdb and not from the paper's own processing. A total of about 200,000 distinct CDR3 sequences appear in this sample, roughly 92% of them only once. 0.1% of the sample lies in the top ten.

Peripheral blood CD8+ and CD4+ T cells from healthy donors, Susac syndrome patients and multiple sclerosis patients were profiled using high-throughput TCR beta sequencing. Healthy donors were age- and sex-matched controls. CD8+ TEMRA cells were enriched by FACS, while bulk CD8+ and CD4+ T cells were purified by magnetic negative isolation. Blood was collected in EDTA tubes and processed within 24 hours, with PBMCs isolated through density gradient centrifugation. PBMCs intended for TCR sequencing were cryopreserved in liquid nitrogen and were subsequently thawed in a 37 degrees C water bath. The sorted or isolated CD4+, CD8+ and CD8+ TEMRA cells had a purity of 90% or higher. Trimming at the junction amounts to 5 bases on V and 7 bases on J, and the germline ends lie 16 bases apart. Via the germline V gene (reference sequence), CDR1 is DFQATT and CDR2 SNEGSKA. The CDR3, cysteine through phenylalanine, is 13 amino acids long. Of all the DNA, just the CDR3 is kept, 39 bases in frame from base 1.

In regard to this clonotype: What this receptor recognizes is not known. No per-base quality is available; no much larger clone lies one base away.

The rearranged segments are TRBV20-1 and TRBJ2-3, with a tentative D gene TRBD2 over 6 matching bases. The sequencing sample was made of CD4+ T cells from PBMCs. The sequence derives from a human donor in good health. The bases read TGCAGTGCTTCGGGACTCGGGGTGCATACGCAGTATTTT. This yields the protein CSASGLGVHTQYF.